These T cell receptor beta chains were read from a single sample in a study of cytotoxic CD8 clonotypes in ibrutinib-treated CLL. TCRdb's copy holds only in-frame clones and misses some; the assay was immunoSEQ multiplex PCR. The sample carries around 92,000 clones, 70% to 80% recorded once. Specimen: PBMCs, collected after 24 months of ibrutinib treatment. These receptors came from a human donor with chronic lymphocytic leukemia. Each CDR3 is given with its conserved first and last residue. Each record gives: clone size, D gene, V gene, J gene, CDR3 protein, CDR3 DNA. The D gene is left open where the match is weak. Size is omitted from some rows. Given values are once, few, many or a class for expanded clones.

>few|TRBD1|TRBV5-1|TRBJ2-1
CASSSAGGLASQQFF
TGCGCCAGCAGCTCCGCAGGGGGCTTAGCAAGTCAGCAGTTCTTC
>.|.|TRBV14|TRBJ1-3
CASSQDISRRDTIYF
TGTGCCAGCAGCCAAGATATATCGCGGCGGGACACCATATATTTT
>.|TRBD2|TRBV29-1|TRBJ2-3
CSALAGGPDTQYF
TGCAGCGCCTTAGCGGGAGGGCCAGATACGCAGTATTTT
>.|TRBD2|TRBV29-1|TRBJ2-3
CSVGSGSWSDTQYF
TGCAGCGTTGGGAGCGGGAGCTGGTCAGATACGCAGTATTTT
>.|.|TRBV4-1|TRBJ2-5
CASSQERPRRETQYF
TGCGCCAGCAGCCAAGAGAGGCCCAGGCGCGAGACCCAGTACTTC
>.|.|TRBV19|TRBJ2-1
CASSILSASSYNEQFF
TGTGCCAGTAGTATTTTAAGTGCGAGCTCCTACAATGAGCAGTTCTTC
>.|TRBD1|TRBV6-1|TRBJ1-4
CASSDGGTANQKLFF
TGTGCCAGCAGTGACGGCGGGACAGCTAATCAAAAACTGTTTTTT
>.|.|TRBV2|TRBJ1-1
CASSLPRGLNTEAFF
TGTGCCAGCAGCCTCCCGAGGGGATTGAACACTGAAGCTTTCTTT
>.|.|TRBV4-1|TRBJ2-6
CASSQAQSGANVLTF
TGCGCCAGCAGCCAAGCACAGTCTGGGGCCAACGTCCTGACTTTC
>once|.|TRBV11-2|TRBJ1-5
CASQGWNQPQHF
TGTGCCAGTCAGGGGTGGAATCAGCCCCAGCATTTT
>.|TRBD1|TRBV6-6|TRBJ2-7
CASSYPDRADEQYF
TGTGCCAGCAGTTACCCCGACAGGGCCGACGAGCAGTACTTC